This T cell receptor beta chain appears in the sequencing data of a study of blood T cell repertoires in COVID-19. The wider study: Samples of COVID-19 (acute and convalescent) were obtained from the United States, Italy and Spain. T cells, B-cell-depleted T cells, or PBMCs supplied cDNA or gDNA.

Germline loops: CDR1 MRHNA, CDR2 SNTAGT. The CDR3 loop spans 16 amino acids. The V gene lost 0 bases and the J gene lost 5 bases, with 14 bases spanning the gap. Under the authors' procedure: Amplifying reference gene primers gave estimates of nucleated cell counts. Generated by immunoSEQ multiplex PCR, the TCRdb table keeps only in-frame clones and is missing some. Clone size and V and J calls were adopted from that table, with D and trimming inferred from the DNA. The table shows roughly 38,000 clones, with roughly 80% occurring only once. This clone is labeled as medium-sized (0.01 to 0.1%). The origin of this receptor is a human donor in a cohort sampled during active COVID-19. The sample was peripheral blood. The chain combines TRBV6-4 with TRBJ1-3; D perhaps matches TRBD1 (6 bases). The CDR3 coding sequence is TGTGCCAGCAGTGACTCGGGACACCCTCCAAGAAACACCATATATTTT. Translated: CASSDSGHPPRNTIYF.